These 22 T cell receptor beta chains share one sample of origin, sequenced in a study of blood T cells in healthy people across ages. Alongside a J-beta primer mix, a sample-barcoded 5' primer served in a second PCR lasting about 7 to 11 cycles. TCRdb used MiXCR to reprocess the 5' RACE reads, holding one entry per CDR3 protein. The data show about 580,000 distinct CDR3 sequences, roughly 48% seen once. Sequences were obtained from blood. Receptors originate from a man older than 75 in good health.

This clonotype was seen at least ten times. J is TRBJ1-2 and V is TRBV7-2; 7 bases fit TRBD1. This CDR3 contains 17 residues. Germline lookup yields CDR1 SGHTA and CDR2 FQGNSA. V shed 5 bases and J 0 bases; nucleotides not matched to a gene: 12. The CDR3 DNA is TGTGCCAGCAGCACCCAGGCAGGGGGGGCCGCTAACTATGGCTACACCTTC. It codes for CASSTQAGGAANYGYTF.

This clonotype was seen more than once but under ten times. This chain links TRBV6-6 with TRBJ2-7, with 8 positions matching TRBD1. Germline lookup yields CDR1 MNHNY and CDR2 SVGAGI (reference sequence). This CDR3 comprises 15 residues. Trimming at V came to 4 bases and at J to 1 base, leaving 6 bases not matched to a gene. The CDR3 DNA is TGTGCCAGCAGTTCCTCAGGGGGCCCATCCTACGAGCAGTACTTC. Its protein is CASSSSGGPSYEQYF.

This sequence joins TRBV5-5 and TRBJ2-1; a weak D match, TRBD2 (6 bases). The CDR3 has 18 amino acids. Germline assignment: CDR1 SGHKS and CDR2 YYEKEE (reference sequence). Trimming took off 4 bases at V and 0 bases at J, with 20 bases between the two ends. CDR3 nucleotides: TGTGCCAGCAGCCTGAGGGGAGGCTTTGGGCGCTCCTACAATGAGCAGTTCTTC. It specifies CASSLRGGFGRSYNEQFF.

The J gene is TRBJ1-5, the V gene TRBV7-3, with D maybe TRBD1 (5 bases). CDR1 is SGHTA and CDR2 is FQGTGA in the germline V gene. With 5 bases removed from V and 7 bases from J, the gap between germline ends came to 15 bases. This CDR3 has 14 amino acids. The CDR3 spells CASSDVGVGQPQHF. In DNA form, the CDR3 reads TGTGCCAGCAGCGATGTGGGGGTAGGACAGCCCCAGCATTTT.

This chain joins TRBV20-1 and TRBJ2-3; D ambiguous. V dropped 3 bases and J dropped 4 bases, with 17 bases sitting between them. The CDR3 totals 15 residues. CDR1 is DFQATT, CDR2 SNEGSKA, per germline (reference sequence). The CDR3 sequence: CSASPIAGPPDTQYF. CDR3 nucleotide sequence: TGCAGTGCTAGCCCTATAGCCGGACCGCCAGATACGCAGTATTTT.

The rearrangement uses TRBV9 and TRBJ1-2, with D possibly being TRBD1 (6 bases). There are 14 residues in the CDR3. From germline, CDR1 is SGDLS and CDR2 YYNGEE. Trimming stripped 0 bases from V and 4 bases from J, with 10 bases between. In DNA form, the CDR3 reads TGTGCCAGCAGCGTAGAAGGACAGTCCTATGGCTACACCTTC. It translates to CASSVEGQSYGYTF. Filled out from reference TRBV9 and TRBJ1-2, the complete variable domain reads DSGVTQTPKHLITATGQRVTLRCSPRSGDLSVYWYQQSLDQGLQFLIQYYNGEERAKGNILERFSAQQFPDLHSELNLSSLELGDSALYFCASSVEGQSYGYTFGSGTRLTVV.

This clonotype has only a few counts. The chain links TRBV6-5 to TRBJ2-1; 13 bases align to TRBD2. The V and J ends lost 5 bases and 12 bases, in that order; junction bases with no gene match: 10. This CDR3 is 15 amino acids long. Germline CDR1 MNHEY, CDR2 SVGAGI. The CDR3 coding sequence is TGTGCCAGCAGTGAGGGAACTAGCGGGAGGGCCGGGCAGTTCTTC. It translates to CASSEGTSGRAGQFF.

There are a few counts of this clonotype. J is TRBJ2-1 and V is TRBV7-9; 8 bases agree with TRBD2. With 4 bases clipped from V and 4 bases from J, the junction kept 9 bases outside the gene matches. The CDR3 contains 16 residues. From germline, CDR1 is SEHNR and CDR2 FQNEAQ (reference sequence). DNA for the CDR3: TGTGCCAGCAGCTGGAGCGGGGGCCCACCTTACAATGAGCAGTTCTTC. Translated, it gives CASSWSGGPPYNEQFF.

On this clonotype itself: This may arise from a read error, as a much more abundant clone is one base away. This chain connects TRBV6-6 to TRBJ1-1, with TRBD1 identical over 9 bases. Germline V gene sequence: CDR1 MNHNY, CDR2 SVGAGI (reference sequence). The CDR3 has 14 amino acids. DNA of the CDR3: TGTGCCGGCAGTTACTCGGACAGGGGCGAGGGAGCTTTCTTT. Protein product: CAGSYSDRGEGAFF.

This clonotype was observed a handful of times. The genes are TRBV6-5 and TRBJ2-7, with 8 positions matching TRBD2. CDR1 and CDR2 from the germline V gene are MNHEY and SVGAGI. J lost 7 bases, V lost 6 bases, and 14 bases had no gene match. CDR3 length: 15 residues. The CDR3 DNA follows: TGTGCCAGCAGGAGGGCGGGACTAGGCATCTATGAGCAGTACTTC. Translating it yields CASRRAGLGIYEQYF.

V usage is TRBV6-5 and J usage is TRBJ2-7, with D unclear. Germline CDR1 and CDR2: MNHEY and SVGAGI. The CDR3 has 15 residues. With 6 bases removed from V and 0 bases from J, the gap between germline ends came to 15 bases. Written as DNA, the CDR3 is TGTGCCAGCAGCCTTAACAAAATTGGCTCCTACGAGCAGTACTTC. Translating gives CASSLNKIGSYEQYF.

V and J are TRBV25-1 and TRBJ2-5; D perhaps matches TRBD1 (6 bases). V was pared by 7 bases and J by 11 bases, with 17 bases between. There are 12 residues in the CDR3. The germline V gene has CDR1 MGHDK and CDR2 SYGVNS. CDR3 protein: CASTTGWNEQYF. CDR3 DNA sequence: TGTGCCAGCACAACAGGGTGGAATGAGCAGTACTTC.

The chain carries TRBV7-3 and TRBJ1-1, with 8 positions matching TRBD1. This CDR3 contains 14 residues. CDR1 SGHTA and CDR2 FQGTGA come from the germline V gene. V shed 4 bases and J 4 bases; nucleotides not matched to a gene: 5. The CDR3 sequence is CASSYGQGATEAFF. CDR3 bases: TGTGCCAGCAGCTACGGACAGGGTGCCACTGAAGCTTTCTTT.

The sample holds a few counts of this clonotype. The gene calls are TRBV7-2 and TRBJ2-1, with D perhaps given as TRBD1 or TRBD2 (7 bases each). This CDR3 has 18 residues. The germline CDR1 and CDR2 sequences are SGHTA and FQGNSA. Trimming pared 5 bases from V and 8 bases from J, leaving 28 bases between. CDR3 sequence: CASSQTGWPSSGFDEQFF. The CDR3 DNA reads TGTGCCAGCAGCCAGACAGGGTGGCCTTCTAGCGGTTTCGATGAGCAGTTCTTC.

CDR3 sequence reads: CSARGGRAEGFYNEQFF. The CDR3 DNA sequence: TGCAGTGCTAGAGGCGGGAGGGCCGAAGGTTTTTACAATGAGCAGTTCTTC. The chain recombines TRBV20-1 with TRBJ2-1, with 9 bases that match TRBD2. Germline loops: CDR1 DFQATT, CDR2 SNEGSKA (reference sequence). The CDR3 covers 17 residues. V was clipped by 1 base and J by 4 bases; unmatched bases: 11.

This clonotype was counted only a few times. The V call is TRBV9, the J call TRBJ2-3; the match to TRBD1 covers 12 bases. The CDR3 runs 15 residues. Trimming removed 4 bases from V and 5 bases from J; junction bases left unmatched: 5. Germline values: CDR1 SGDLS, CDR2 YYNGEE. For the CDR3, the DNA is TGTGCCAGCAGCTCGGGACAGGGGGCAGGAGATACGCAGTATTTT. It is translated as CASSSGQGAGDTQYF.

In this sample, this clonotype turned up a few times. This chain uses TRBV2 with TRBJ1-2; 8 nucleotides align to TRBD1. Per germline, CDR1 SNHLY and CDR2 FYNNEI. The CDR3 totals 15 residues. Trimming took 4 bases from V and 5 from J; bases not matched to a gene: 9. Here the CDR3 reads CASSGTGPAQYGYTF. The CDR3 coding sequence is TGTGCCAGCAGTGGGACAGGGCCCGCACAATATGGCTACACCTTC.

V is TRBV20-1 and J is TRBJ1-1; a possible D gene is TRBD1 (5 bases). The CDR3 sequence is 12 residues long. The V end lost 5 bases, the J end lost 3 bases, and 10 bases lay between the germline ends. Germline CDR1 and CDR2: DFQATT and SNEGSKA (reference sequence). CDR3 in amino acids: CSAEGRHTEAFF. CDR3 in DNA: TGCAGTGCTGAGGGGCGCCACACTGAAGCTTTCTTT.

Notes on this clonotype: At one of its ends the junction is not consistent with the germline gene, which may arise from a read error. The rearrangement links TRBV7-9 to TRBJ2-1, with 8 bases that match TRBD2. The germline gives CDR1 SEHNR, CDR2 FQNEAQ (reference sequence). The length of the CDR3 is 15 residues. The CDR3 region has the DNA TGCGCCAGCAGCTTAGGTAGTCCAGCGGGGGCCGGGCAGTTCTTC. This gives the protein CASSLGSPAGAGQFF. Full variable domain (rest looked up from reference TRBV7-9 and TRBJ2-1): DTGVSQNPRHKITKRGQNVTFRCDPISEHNRLYWYRQTLGQGPEFLTYFQNEAQLEKSRLLSDRFSAERPKGSFSTLEIQRTEQGDSAMYLCASSLGSPAGAGQFFGPGTRLTVL.

The CDR3 is CASSYSQGRTKNIQYF. CDR3 DNA: TGTGCCAGCAGTTACTCGCAGGGACGAACCAAAAACATTCAGTACTTC. The rearrangement joins TRBV6-2 or TRBV6-3 to TRBJ2-4; D is tentatively TRBD1 or TRBD2 (5 bases each). V was trimmed by 0 bases and J by 2 bases, leaving 11 bases between them. The CDR3 has 16 amino acids. CDR1 and CDR2 from the germline V gene are MNHEY and SVGEGT.

The rearrangement uses TRBV15 and TRBJ2-6; D not certain. Per germline, CDR1 LNHNV and CDR2 YYDKDF (reference sequence). The CDR3 runs 15 residues. V was trimmed by 0 bases and J by 0 bases, leaving 3 bases between them. CDR3 in DNA: TGTGCCACCAGCAGAGAATTCTCTGGGGCCAACGTCCTGACTTTC. This gives the protein CATSREFSGANVLTF.

V and J are TRBV7-2 and TRBJ1-1; a possible D gene is TRBD1 (5 bases). Looked up from germline, CDR1 is SGHTA and CDR2 is FQGNSA. The CDR3 contains 14 residues. V was shortened by 5 bases and J by 0 bases, with 10 bases between the two germline ends. For the CDR3, the DNA is TGTGCCAGCAGCCCAGGGAGCATGAACACTGAAGCTTTCTTT. It encodes CASSPGSMNTEAFF. Full variable domain (missing parts from reference TRBV7-2 and TRBJ1-1): GAGVSQSPSNKVTEKGKDVELRCDPISGHTALYWYRQSLGQGLEFLIYFQGNSAPDKSGLPSDRFSAERTGGSVSTLTIQRTQQEDSAVYLCASSPGSMNTEAFFGQGTRLTVV.